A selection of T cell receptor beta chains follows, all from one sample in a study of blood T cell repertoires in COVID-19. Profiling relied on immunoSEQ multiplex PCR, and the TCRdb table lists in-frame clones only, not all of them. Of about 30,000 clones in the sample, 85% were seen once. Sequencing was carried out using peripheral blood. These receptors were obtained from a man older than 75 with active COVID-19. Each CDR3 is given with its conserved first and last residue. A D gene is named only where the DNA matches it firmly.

cdr3_nt: TGTGCCAGCAGTCTTCCGGGAGCAGCCAAAAACATTCAGTACTTC
cdr3_aa: CASSLPGAAKNIQYF
cdr3_length: 15
d_call: .
v_call: TRBV2
j_call: TRBJ2-4

cdr3_nt: TGTGCCACCAGCAGAGGAAAAGGGGGCAATGAGCAGTTCTTC
cdr3_aa: CATSRGKGGNEQFF
cdr3_length: 14
d_call: .
v_call: TRBV15
j_call: TRBJ2-1

cdr3_nt: TGTGCCAGCAGCTCTCAGTACAGGCCGATTGATACGCAGTATTTT
cdr3_aa: CASSSQYRPIDTQYF
cdr3_length: 15
d_call: .
v_call: TRBV7-9
j_call: TRBJ2-3

cdr3_nt: TGTGCCAGCAGCCCCTCGGGGGGCTCGAACACTGAAGCTTTCTTT
cdr3_aa: CASSPSGGSNTEAFF
cdr3_length: 15
d_call: .
v_call: TRBV7-3
j_call: TRBJ1-1

cdr3_nt: TGCGCCAGCAGCCAAGAATACAGGGAATGGCCCCAGCATTTT
cdr3_aa: CASSQEYREWPQHF
cdr3_length: 14
d_call: .
v_call: TRBV4-1
j_call: TRBJ1-5

cdr3_nt: TGTGCCAGCAGATCCACACAAAGCTACGAGCAGTACTTC
cdr3_aa: CASRSTQSYEQYF
cdr3_length: 13
d_call: .
v_call: TRBV7-2
j_call: TRBJ2-7

cdr3_nt: TGTGCCAGCAGTCTTGGACAAGCAGATACGCAGTATTTT
cdr3_aa: CASSLGQADTQYF
cdr3_length: 13
d_call: .
v_call: TRBV12-3/TRBV12-4
j_call: TRBJ2-3

cdr3_nt: TGTGCCACCAGTGACCCGGGACAGGGCTACGAGCAGTACTTC
cdr3_aa: CATSDPGQGYEQYF
cdr3_length: 14
d_call: TRBD1
v_call: TRBV24-1
j_call: TRBJ2-7

cdr3_nt: TGTGCCAGCAGACAAGGACAGGGGGCCTACATTCAGTACTTC
cdr3_aa: CASRQGQGAYIQYF
cdr3_length: 14
d_call: TRBD1
v_call: TRBV28
j_call: TRBJ2-4

cdr3_nt: TGTGCCAGCAGCTACACAGGGCCGGAGCTGTTTTTT
cdr3_aa: CASSYTGPELFF
cdr3_length: 12
d_call: .
v_call: TRBV5-8
j_call: TRBJ2-2

cdr3_nt: TGTGCCAGTAGTATCCTAGCGGCATCCATGGAGGAGACCCAGTACTTC
cdr3_aa: CASSILAASMEETQYF
cdr3_length: 16
d_call: TRBD2
v_call: TRBV19
j_call: TRBJ2-5

cdr3_nt: TGTGCCAGCAGTGATTTCCCTTACACCGGGGAGCTGTTTTTT
cdr3_aa: CASSDFPYTGELFF
cdr3_length: 14
d_call: .
v_call: TRBV2
j_call: TRBJ2-2

cdr3_nt: TGTGCCAGCAGCTACGGGGGGCCCATCGACGAGCAGTACTTC
cdr3_aa: CASSYGGPIDEQYF
cdr3_length: 14
d_call: .
v_call: TRBV5-6
j_call: TRBJ2-7

cdr3_nt: TGTGCCAGCAGCTTACGGGGCGGGGAGCTGTTTTTT
cdr3_aa: CASSLRGGELFF
cdr3_length: 12
d_call: .
v_call: TRBV7-2
j_call: TRBJ2-2

cdr3_nt: TGTGCCAGCAGCTTTCTGTCCAATTCACCCCTCCACTTT
cdr3_aa: CASSFLSNSPLHF
cdr3_length: 13
d_call: .
v_call: TRBV7-9
j_call: TRBJ1-6

cdr3_nt: TGTGCCATCAGTGAAGGCCTAGCGGAAGATACGCAGTATTTT
cdr3_aa: CAISEGLAEDTQYF
cdr3_length: 14
d_call: TRBD2
v_call: TRBV10-3
j_call: TRBJ2-3

cdr3_nt: TGTGCCAGCAGCTGGGTGGTTGCGGGGGGCCTCTACAATGAGCAGTTCTTC
cdr3_aa: CASSWVVAGGLYNEQFF
cdr3_length: 17
d_call: TRBD2
v_call: TRBV7-8
j_call: TRBJ2-1

cdr3_nt: TGTGCCAGCAGTGTAGATCAGGGGGCGACCGGGGAGCTGTTTTTT
cdr3_aa: CASSVDQGATGELFF
cdr3_length: 15
d_call: TRBD1
v_call: TRBV2
j_call: TRBJ2-2

cdr3_nt: TGTGCCAGCAGCCGGGGACAGGGATCCGAAAAACTGTTTTTT
cdr3_aa: CASSRGQGSEKLFF
cdr3_length: 14
d_call: TRBD1
v_call: TRBV7-6
j_call: TRBJ1-4

cdr3_nt: TGTGCCAGCAGCCATGGGGGAGGGAGCGGGCAGTACTTC
cdr3_aa: CASSHGGGSGQYF
cdr3_length: 13
d_call: TRBD2
v_call: TRBV3-1/TRBV3-2
j_call: TRBJ2-7

cdr3_nt: TGTGCCAGCAGCCAAGGGCCCAAGAACACTGAAGCTTTCTTT
cdr3_aa: CASSQGPKNTEAFF
cdr3_length: 14
d_call: .
v_call: TRBV3-1/TRBV3-2
j_call: TRBJ1-1

cdr3_nt: TGTGCCAGCAGTGGTGGGCAGGTGAACACTGAAGCTTTCTTT
cdr3_aa: CASSGGQVNTEAFF
cdr3_length: 14
d_call: .
v_call: TRBV2
j_call: TRBJ1-1

cdr3_nt: TGTGCCACCAGTGACACAGGGTACACTGAAGCTTTCTTT
cdr3_aa: CATSDTGYTEAFF
cdr3_length: 13
d_call: .
v_call: TRBV24-1
j_call: TRBJ1-1

cdr3_nt: TGTGCCAGCAGTGAAGCCGGGACAGCCTATACTATCTATGGCTACACCTTC
cdr3_aa: CASSEAGTAYTIYGYTF
cdr3_length: 17
d_call: TRBD1
v_call: TRBV28
j_call: TRBJ1-2

cdr3_nt: TGTGCCAGCAGTCCAGACAGGGGGTCGAGCTACACCTTC
cdr3_aa: CASSPDRGSSYTF
cdr3_length: 13
d_call: TRBD1
v_call: TRBV27
j_call: TRBJ1-2

cdr3_nt: TGTGCCAGCAGTCCCGGACTTAATCAGCCCCAGCATTTT
cdr3_aa: CASSPGLNQPQHF
cdr3_length: 13
d_call: .
v_call: TRBV12-3/TRBV12-4
j_call: TRBJ1-5